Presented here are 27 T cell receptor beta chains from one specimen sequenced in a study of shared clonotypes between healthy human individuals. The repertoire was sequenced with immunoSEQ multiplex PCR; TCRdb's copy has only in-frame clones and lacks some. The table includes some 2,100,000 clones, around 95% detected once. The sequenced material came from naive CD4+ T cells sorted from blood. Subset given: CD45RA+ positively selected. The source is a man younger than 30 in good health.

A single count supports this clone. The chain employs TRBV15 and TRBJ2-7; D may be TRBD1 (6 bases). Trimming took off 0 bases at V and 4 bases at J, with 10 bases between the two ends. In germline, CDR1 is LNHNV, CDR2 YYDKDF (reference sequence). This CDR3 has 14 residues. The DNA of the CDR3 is TGTGCCACCAGCAGAGAGGCAGGGGCTTACGAGCAGTACTTC. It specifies CATSREAGAYEQYF. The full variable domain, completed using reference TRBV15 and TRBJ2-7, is DAMVIQNPRYQVTQFGKPVTLSCSQTLNHNVMYWYQQKSSQAPKLLFHYYDKDFNNEADTPDNFQSRRPNTSFCFLDIRSPGLGDTAMYLCATSREAGAYEQYFGPGTRLTVT.

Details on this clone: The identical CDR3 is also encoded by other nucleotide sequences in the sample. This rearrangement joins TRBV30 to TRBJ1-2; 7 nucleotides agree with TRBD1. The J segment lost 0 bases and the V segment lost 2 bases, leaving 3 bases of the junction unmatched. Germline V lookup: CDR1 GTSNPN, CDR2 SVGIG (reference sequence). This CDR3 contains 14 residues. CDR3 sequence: CAWSRQGANYGYTF. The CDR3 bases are TGTGCCTGGAGTCGACAGGGAGCTAACTATGGCTACACCTTC.

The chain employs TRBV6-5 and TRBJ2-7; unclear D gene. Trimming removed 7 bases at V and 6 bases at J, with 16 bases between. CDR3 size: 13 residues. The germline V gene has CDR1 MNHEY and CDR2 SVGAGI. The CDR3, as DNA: TGTGCCAGCACCCTAGGTTCGGGTTGCGAGCAGTACTTC. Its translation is CASTLGSGCEQYF.

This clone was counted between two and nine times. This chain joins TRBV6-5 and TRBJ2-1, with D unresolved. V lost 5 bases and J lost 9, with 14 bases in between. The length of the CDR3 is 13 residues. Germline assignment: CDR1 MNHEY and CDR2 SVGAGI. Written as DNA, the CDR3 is TGTGCCAGCAGTAACGGACGGGCTTCTGAGCAGTTCTTC. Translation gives CASSNGRASEQFF.

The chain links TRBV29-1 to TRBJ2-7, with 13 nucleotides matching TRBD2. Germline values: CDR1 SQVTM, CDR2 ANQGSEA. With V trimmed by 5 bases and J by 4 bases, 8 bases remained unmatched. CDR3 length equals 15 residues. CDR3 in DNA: TGCAGCGTTAGCGGACTAGCGGGAGAAAAGTACGAGCAGTACTTC. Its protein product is CSVSGLAGEKYEQYF.

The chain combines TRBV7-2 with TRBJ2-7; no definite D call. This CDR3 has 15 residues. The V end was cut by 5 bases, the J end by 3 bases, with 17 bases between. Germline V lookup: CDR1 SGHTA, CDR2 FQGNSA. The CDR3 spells CASSPGGQALYEQYF. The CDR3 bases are TGTGCCAGCAGCCCGGGTGGGCAGGCTCTCTACGAGCAGTACTTC.

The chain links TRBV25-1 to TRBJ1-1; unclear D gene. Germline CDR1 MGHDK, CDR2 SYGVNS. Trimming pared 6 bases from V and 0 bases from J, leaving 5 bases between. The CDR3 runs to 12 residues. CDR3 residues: CASRTLNTEAFF. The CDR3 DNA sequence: TGTGCCAGCAGAACTCTGAACACTGAAGCTTTCTTT.

The CDR3 coding sequence is TGTGCCAGTAGTTCAACAGGGGAGCATGGCTACACCTTC. Protein: CASSSTGEHGYTF. J is TRBJ1-2 and V is TRBV19; 7 bases match TRBD1. V shed 5 bases, J shed 6 bases, and the junction held 6 bases outside the gene matches. Germline CDR1 and CDR2: LNHDA and SQIVND (reference sequence). CDR3 size: 13 residues.

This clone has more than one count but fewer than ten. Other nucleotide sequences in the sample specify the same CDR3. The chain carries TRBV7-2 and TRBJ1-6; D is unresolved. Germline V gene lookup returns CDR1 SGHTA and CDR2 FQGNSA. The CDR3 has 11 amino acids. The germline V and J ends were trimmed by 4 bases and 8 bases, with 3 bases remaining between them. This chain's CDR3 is CASSSDSPLHF. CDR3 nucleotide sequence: TGTGCCAGCAGCTCCGATTCACCCCTCCACTTT. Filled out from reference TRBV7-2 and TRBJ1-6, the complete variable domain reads GAGVSQSPSNKVTEKGKDVELRCDPISGHTALYWYRQSLGQGLEFLIYFQGNSAPDKSGLPSDRFSAERTGGSVSTLTIQRTQQEDSAVYLCASSSDSPLHFGNGTRLTVT.

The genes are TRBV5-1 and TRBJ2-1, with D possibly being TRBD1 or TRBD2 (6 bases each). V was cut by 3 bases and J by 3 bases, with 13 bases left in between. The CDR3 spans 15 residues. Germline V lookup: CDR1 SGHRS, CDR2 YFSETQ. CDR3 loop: CASSWGAGDYNEQFF. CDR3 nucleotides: TGCGCCAGCAGCTGGGGGGCAGGGGACTACAATGAGCAGTTCTTC. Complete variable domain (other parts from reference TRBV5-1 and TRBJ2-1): KAGVTQTPRYLIKTRGQQVTLSCSPISGHRSVSWYQQTPGQGLQFLFEYFSETQRNKGNFPGRFSGRQFSNSRSEMNVSTLELGDSALYLCASSWGAGDYNEQFFGPGTRLTVL.

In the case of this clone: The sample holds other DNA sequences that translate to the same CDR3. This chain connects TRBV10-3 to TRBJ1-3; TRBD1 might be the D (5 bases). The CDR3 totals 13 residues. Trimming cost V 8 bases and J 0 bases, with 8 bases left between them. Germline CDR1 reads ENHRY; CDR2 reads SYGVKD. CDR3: CAISGASGNTIYF. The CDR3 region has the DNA TGTGCCATCTCCGGGGCCTCTGGAAACACCATATATTTT.

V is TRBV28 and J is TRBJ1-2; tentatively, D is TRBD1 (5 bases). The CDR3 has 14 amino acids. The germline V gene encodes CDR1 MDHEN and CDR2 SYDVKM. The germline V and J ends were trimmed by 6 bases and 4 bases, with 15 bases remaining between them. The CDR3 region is CASRTTTALYGYTF. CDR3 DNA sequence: TGTGCCAGCAGGACGACGACAGCCCTCTATGGCTACACCTTC.

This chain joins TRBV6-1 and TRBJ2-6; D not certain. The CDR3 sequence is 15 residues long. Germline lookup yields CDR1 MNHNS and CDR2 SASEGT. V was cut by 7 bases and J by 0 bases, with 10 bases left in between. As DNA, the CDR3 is TGTGCCAGCATTATTCATTCCTCTGGGGCCAACGTCCTGACTTTC. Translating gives CASIIHSSGANVLTF.

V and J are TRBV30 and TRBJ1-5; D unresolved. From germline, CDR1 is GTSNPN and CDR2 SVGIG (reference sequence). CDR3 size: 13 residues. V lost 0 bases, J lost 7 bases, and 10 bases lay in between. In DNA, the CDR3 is TGTGCCTGGAGTGTAACTCTGGGGCAGCCCCAGCATTTT. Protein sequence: CAWSVTLGQPQHF.

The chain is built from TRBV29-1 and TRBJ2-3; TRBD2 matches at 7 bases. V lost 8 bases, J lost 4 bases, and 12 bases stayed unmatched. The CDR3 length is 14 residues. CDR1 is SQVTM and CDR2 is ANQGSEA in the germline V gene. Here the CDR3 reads CSLQAGLVADTQYF. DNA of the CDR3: TGCAGCCTTCAAGCGGGGCTGGTTGCAGATACGCAGTATTTT.

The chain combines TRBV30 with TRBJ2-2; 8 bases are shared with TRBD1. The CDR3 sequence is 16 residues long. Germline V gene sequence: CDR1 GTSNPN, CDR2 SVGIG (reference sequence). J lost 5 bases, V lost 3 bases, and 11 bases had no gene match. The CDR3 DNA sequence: TGTGCCTGGAGCGGCCGGACAGGGTGGGCGACCGGGGAGCTGTTTTTT. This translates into CAWSGRTGWATGELFF.

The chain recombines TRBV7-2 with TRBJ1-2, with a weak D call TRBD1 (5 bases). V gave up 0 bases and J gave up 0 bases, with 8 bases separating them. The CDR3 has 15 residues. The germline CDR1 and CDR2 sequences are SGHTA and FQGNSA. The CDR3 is CASSLAGGANYGYTF. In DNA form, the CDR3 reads TGTGCCAGCAGCTTAGCGGGGGGAGCTAACTATGGCTACACCTTC.

The CDR3 region is CASSWGGVLMNTEAFF. In DNA, the CDR3 is TGTGCCAGCAGCTGGGGGGGAGTTCTCATGAACACTGAAGCTTTCTTT. This sequence joins TRBV11-2 and TRBJ1-1, with a possible D match to TRBD1 (5 bases). The germline CDR1 and CDR2 sequences are SGHAT and FQNNGV. V was pared by 4 bases and J by 0 bases, with 15 bases between. CDR3 length: 16 residues. Full variable domain (missing parts from reference TRBV11-2 and TRBJ1-1): EAGVAQSPRYKIIEKRQSVAFWCNPISGHATLYWYQQILGQGPKLLIQFQNNGVVDDSQLPKDRFSAERLKGVDSTLKIQPAKLEDSAVYLCASSWGGVLMNTEAFFGQGTRLTVV.

The CDR3 sequence: CASSEEGSLSTDTQYF. In nucleotides, the CDR3 is TGTGCCAGCAGTGAAGAGGGGTCTTTAAGCACAGATACGCAGTATTTT. The chain employs TRBV2 and TRBJ2-3, with D perhaps matching TRBD1 (5 bases). The CDR3 has 16 residues. CDR1 and CDR2 (germline): SNHLY, FYNNEI. Trimming stripped 1 base from V and 0 bases from J, with 11 bases between.

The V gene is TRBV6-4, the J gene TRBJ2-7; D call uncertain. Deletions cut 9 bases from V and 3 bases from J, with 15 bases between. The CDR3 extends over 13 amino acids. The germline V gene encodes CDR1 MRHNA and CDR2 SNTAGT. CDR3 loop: CARLSLRNYEQYF. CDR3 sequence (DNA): TGTGCCAGGTTATCTCTCCGGAACTACGAGCAGTACTTC.

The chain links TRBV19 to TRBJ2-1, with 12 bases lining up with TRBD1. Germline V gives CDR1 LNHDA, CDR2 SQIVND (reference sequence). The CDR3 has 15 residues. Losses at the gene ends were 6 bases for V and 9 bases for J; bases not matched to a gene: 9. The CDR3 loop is CASRVPGQGAPEQFF. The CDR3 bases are TGTGCCAGTAGAGTCCCGGGACAGGGGGCGCCTGAGCAGTTCTTC. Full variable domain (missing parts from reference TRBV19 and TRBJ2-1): DGGITQSPKYLFRKEGQNVTLSCEQNLNHDAMYWYRQDPGQGLRLIYYSQIVNDFQKGDIAEGYSVSREKKESFPLTVTSAQKNPTAFYLCASRVPGQGAPEQFFGPGTRLTVL.

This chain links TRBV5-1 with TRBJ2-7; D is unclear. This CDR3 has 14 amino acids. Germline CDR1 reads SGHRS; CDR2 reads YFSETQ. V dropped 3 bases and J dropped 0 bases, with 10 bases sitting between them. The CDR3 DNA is TGCGCCAGCAGCTCGACACTACGCTCCTACGAGCAGTACTTC. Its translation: CASSSTLRSYEQYF.

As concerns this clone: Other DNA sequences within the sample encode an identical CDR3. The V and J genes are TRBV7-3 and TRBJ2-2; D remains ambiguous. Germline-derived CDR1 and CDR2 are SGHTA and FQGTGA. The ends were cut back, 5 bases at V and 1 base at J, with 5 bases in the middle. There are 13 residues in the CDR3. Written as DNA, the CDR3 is TGTGCCAGCAGCCTAAAGAACACCGGGGAGCTGTTTTTT. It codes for CASSLKNTGELFF.

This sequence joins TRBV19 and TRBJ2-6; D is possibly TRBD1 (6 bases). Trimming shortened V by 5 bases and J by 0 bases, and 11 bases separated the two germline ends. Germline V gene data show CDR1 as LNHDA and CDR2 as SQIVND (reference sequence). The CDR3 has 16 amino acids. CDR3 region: CASSLRTVSGANVLTF. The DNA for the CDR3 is TGTGCCAGTAGTCTCAGGACAGTCTCTGGGGCCAACGTCCTGACTTTC.

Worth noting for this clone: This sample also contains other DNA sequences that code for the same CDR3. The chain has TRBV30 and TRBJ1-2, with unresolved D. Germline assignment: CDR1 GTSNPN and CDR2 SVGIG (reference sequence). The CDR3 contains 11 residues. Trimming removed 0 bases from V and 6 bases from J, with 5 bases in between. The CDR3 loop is CAWSVRDGYTF. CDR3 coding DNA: TGTGCCTGGAGTGTACGAGATGGCTACACCTTC.

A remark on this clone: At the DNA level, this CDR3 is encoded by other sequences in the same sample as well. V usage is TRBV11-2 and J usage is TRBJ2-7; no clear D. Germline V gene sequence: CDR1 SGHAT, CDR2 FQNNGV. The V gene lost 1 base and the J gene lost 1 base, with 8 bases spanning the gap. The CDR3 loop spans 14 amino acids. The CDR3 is CASSLALSSYEQYF. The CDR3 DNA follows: TGTGCCAGCAGCTTAGCCCTCTCTTCCTACGAGCAGTACTTC.

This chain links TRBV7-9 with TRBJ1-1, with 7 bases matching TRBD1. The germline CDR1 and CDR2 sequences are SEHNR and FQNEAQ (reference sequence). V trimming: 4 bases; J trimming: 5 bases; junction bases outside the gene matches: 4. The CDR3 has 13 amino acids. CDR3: CASSSQGRTEAFF. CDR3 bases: TGTGCCAGCAGCTCACAGGGGAGGACTGAAGCTTTCTTT.